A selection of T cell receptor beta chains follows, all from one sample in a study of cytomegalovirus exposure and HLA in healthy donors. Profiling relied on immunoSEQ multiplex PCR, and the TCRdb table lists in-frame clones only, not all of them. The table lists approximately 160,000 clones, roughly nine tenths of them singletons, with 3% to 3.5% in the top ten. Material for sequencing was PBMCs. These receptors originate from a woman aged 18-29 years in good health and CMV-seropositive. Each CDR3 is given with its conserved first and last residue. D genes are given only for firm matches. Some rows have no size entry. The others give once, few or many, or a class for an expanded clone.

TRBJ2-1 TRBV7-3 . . CASSLSPGVDYNEQFF TGTGCCAGCAGCTTATCCCCGGGAGTGGATTACAATGAGCAGTTCTTC
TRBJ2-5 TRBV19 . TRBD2 CASSLRGLAEETQYF TGTGCCAGTAGCCTAAGGGGACTAGCGGAAGAGACCCAGTACTTC
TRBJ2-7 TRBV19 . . CASSIDRTRSQASSEQYF TGTGCCAGTAGTATAGACCGAACTAGGTCCCAGGCTTCTTCCGAGCAGTACTTC
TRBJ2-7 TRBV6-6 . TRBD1 CASSYSSRDRVHEQYF TGTGCCAGCAGTTACTCGAGTAGGGACAGGGTCCACGAGCAGTACTTC
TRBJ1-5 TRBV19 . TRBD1 CASSTLPGQGVGQPQHF TGTGCCAGTAGTACCTTGCCGGGACAGGGAGTAGGGCAGCCCCAGCATTTT
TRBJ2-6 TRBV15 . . CATSRDRSSGANVLTF TGTGCCACCAGCAGAGATAGAAGCTCTGGGGCCAACGTCCTGACTTTC
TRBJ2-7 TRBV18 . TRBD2 CASSPGLAGPEQYF TGTGCCAGCTCACCCGGACTAGCGGGTCCCGAGCAGTACTTC
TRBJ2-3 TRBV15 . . CATSSRRSTDTQYF TGTGCCACCAGCAGCCGCAGAAGCACAGATACGCAGTATTTT
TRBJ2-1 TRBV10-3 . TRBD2 CAISDGASGGVTHNEQFF TGTGCCATCAGTGATGGGGCTAGCGGAGGGGTCACACACAATGAGCAGTTCTTC
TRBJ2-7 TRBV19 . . CASSIPGLNEQYF TGTGCCAGTAGTATTCCGGGGTTGAACGAGCAGTACTTC
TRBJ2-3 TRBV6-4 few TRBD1 CASSDSGQGPDTQYF TGTGCCAGCAGTGACTCGGGACAGGGCCCAGATACGCAGTATTTT
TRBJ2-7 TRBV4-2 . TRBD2 CASSLASGSRYEQYF TGTGCCAGCAGCCTAGCTAGCGGGAGTCGCTACGAGCAGTACTTC
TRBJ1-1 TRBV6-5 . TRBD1 CASSPGTGGTEAFF TGTGCCAGCAGTCCCGGGACAGGGGGCACTGAAGCTTTCTTT
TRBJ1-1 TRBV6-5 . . CASSYAGAEAFF TGTGCCAGCAGTTACGCGGGGGCTGAGGCTTTCTTT